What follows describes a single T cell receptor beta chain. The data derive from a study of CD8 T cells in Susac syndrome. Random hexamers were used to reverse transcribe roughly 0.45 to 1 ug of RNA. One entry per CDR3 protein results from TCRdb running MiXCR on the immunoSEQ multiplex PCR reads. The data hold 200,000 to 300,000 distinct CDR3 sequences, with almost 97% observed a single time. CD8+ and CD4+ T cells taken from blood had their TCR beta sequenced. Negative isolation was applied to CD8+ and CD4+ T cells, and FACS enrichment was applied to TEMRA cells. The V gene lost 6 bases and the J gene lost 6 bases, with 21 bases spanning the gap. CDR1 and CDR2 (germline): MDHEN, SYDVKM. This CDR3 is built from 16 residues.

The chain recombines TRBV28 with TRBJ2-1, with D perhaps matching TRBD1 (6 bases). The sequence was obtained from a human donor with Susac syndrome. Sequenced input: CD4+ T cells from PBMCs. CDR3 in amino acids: CASSGAQATGSNEQFF. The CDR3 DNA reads TGTGCCAGCAGCGGGGCGCAGGCGACAGGAAGCAATGAGCAGTTCTTC. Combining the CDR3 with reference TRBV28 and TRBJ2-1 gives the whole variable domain DVKVTQSSRYLVKRTGEKVFLECVQDMDHENMFWYRQDPGLGLRLIYFSYDVKMKEKGDIPEGYSVSREKKERFSLILESASTNQTSMYLCASSGAQATGSNEQFFGPGTRLTVL.